What follows are 21 T cell receptor beta chains derived from one specimen sequenced in a study of blood T cell repertoires in COVID-19. Assay used: immunoSEQ multiplex PCR; TCRdb lists only in-frame clones, some missing. The sample records some 320,000 clones, around nine tenths being singletons. The sample consisted of PBMCs or T cells enriched from blood (not recorded which). The receptors were gathered from a man in his sixties who had recovered from COVID-19.

The rearrangement links TRBV6-2 or TRBV6-3 to TRBJ1-6, with TRBD1 matching 7 bases. Germline loops: CDR1 MNHEY, CDR2 SVGEGT. Losses at the gene ends were 4 bases for V and 3 bases for J; bases not matched to a gene: 3. The CDR3 has 15 amino acids. CDR3 sequence (DNA): TGTGCCAGCAGTTCGGGACAGAGCTATAATTCACCCCTCCACTTT. This sequence encodes CASSSGQSYNSPLHF.

The chain combines TRBV14 with TRBJ2-1; D remains unclear. V gave up 3 bases and J gave up 4 bases, with 4 bases separating them. Germline assignment: CDR1 SGHDN and CDR2 FVKESK. CDR3 size: 12 residues. CDR3 sequence: CASSHQYNEQFF. CDR3 nucleotides: TGTGCCAGCAGCCACCAGTACAATGAGCAGTTCTTC. Supplemented by reference TRBV14 and TRBJ2-1, the full variable domain reads EAGVTQFPSHSVIEKGQTVTLRCDPISGHDNLYWYRRVMGKEIKFLLHFVKESKQDESGMPNNRFLAERTGGTYSTLKVQPAELEDSGVYFCASSHQYNEQFFGPGTRLTVL.

This chain connects TRBV9 to TRBJ2-3; D remains ambiguous. Germline V gives CDR1 SGDLS, CDR2 YYNGEE. This CDR3 has 15 amino acids. V was pared by 4 bases and J by 2 bases, with 14 bases between. The CDR3 spells CASSSALGPTDTQYF. The CDR3 bases are TGTGCCAGCAGCTCCGCCCTTGGCCCCACAGATACGCAGTATTTT.

The chain uses TRBV6-5 and TRBJ1-6; no clear D gene. Looked up from germline, CDR1 is MNHEY and CDR2 is SVGAGI. Between the trimmed V and J ends, which lost 4 bases and 14 bases, there was a span of 15 bases. This CDR3 is built from 13 residues. This CDR3 is CASSSLGFSTLHF. CDR3 bases: TGTGCCAGCAGTTCCCTCGGGTTCTCGACCCTCCACTTT.

The chain employs TRBV9 and TRBJ2-3; maybe TRBD2 (6 bases). The germline V and J ends were trimmed by 4 bases and 9 bases, with 12 bases remaining between them. The CDR3 is made up of 12 amino acids. In germline, CDR1 is SGDLS, CDR2 YYNGEE. DNA for the CDR3: TGTGCCAGCAGCAACGCCCGGGGGACGCAGTATTTT. Amino acids: CASSNARGTQYF.

Many counts were recorded for this clone. The CDR3 DNA reads as TGTGCCAGCAGTAAAGGGGGTCGCACTGAAGCTTTCTTT. This gives the protein CASSKGGRTEAFF. This sequence joins TRBV12-3 or TRBV12-4 and TRBJ1-1, with D perhaps TRBD1 (6 bases). V lost 5 bases to trimming and J lost 4 bases, with 11 bases between them. There are 13 residues in the CDR3.

This rearrangement joins TRBV7-9 to TRBJ1-4; D unclear. CDR3 size: 15 residues. V was clipped by 1 base and J by 0 bases, with 6 bases between them. Per germline, CDR1 SEHNR and CDR2 FQNEAQ (reference sequence). This CDR3 reads CASSLVLATNEKLFF. CDR3 in DNA: TGTGCCAGCAGCTTAGTCCTTGCAACTAATGAAAAACTGTTTTTT.

V and J are TRBV5-4 and TRBJ2-1, with 7 bases fitting TRBD2. Germline V gene lookup returns CDR1 SGHNT and CDR2 YYREEE (reference sequence). The V gene end was trimmed by 4 bases and the J gene end by 8 bases; junction bases not matched to a gene: 12. The CDR3 has 15 amino acids. The CDR3 nucleotides are TGTGCCAGCAGCCCCCGTGGGGGAGGGGCGGATGAGCAGTTCTTC. This codes for CASSPRGGGADEQFF.

The chain uses TRBV9 and TRBJ1-3; tentative D call: TRBD1 (5 bases). Germline V lookup: CDR1 SGDLS, CDR2 YYNGEE. CDR3 length equals 19 residues. V was shortened by 1 base and J by 4 bases, with 24 bases between the two germline ends. The DNA for the CDR3 is TGTGCCAGCAGCGTATCCCTCCCCCAGAGGAGTTCAGGGGGAAACACCATATATTTT. Its protein is CASSVSLPQRSSGGNTIYF.

The DNA for the CDR3 is TGTGCCAGCAGCCAAGCTAGGGGGGGGGCAGATACGCAGTATTTT. It specifies CASSQARGGADTQYF. The chain couples TRBV3-1 (or the pseudogene TRBV3-2) to TRBJ2-3, with D perhaps matching TRBD2 (7 bases). Germline V gene lookup returns CDR1 LGHDT and CDR2 YNNKEL (reference sequence). The CDR3 runs 15 residues. V dropped 1 base and J dropped 4 bases, with 12 bases sitting between them.

The V gene is TRBV6-5, the J gene TRBJ1-6; 7 nucleotides line up with TRBD1. The germline gives CDR1 MNHEY, CDR2 SVGAGI. This CDR3 region has 16 residues. J was trimmed by 7 bases and V by 4 bases; bases with no gene match: 10. The DNA of the CDR3 is TGTGCCAGCAGTTCAAAGGGGACAGAGCGAAATTCACCCCTCCACTTT. As protein: CASSSKGTERNSPLHF.

The genes are TRBV20-1 and TRBJ2-1, with D tentatively TRBD2 (6 bases). CDR3 size: 11 residues. Trimming removed 2 bases from V and 8 bases from J, with 7 bases in between. Germline values: CDR1 DFQATT, CDR2 SNEGSKA (reference sequence). CDR3 loop: CSARKRDEQFF. DNA for the CDR3: TGCAGTGCTAGAAAGCGGGATGAGCAGTTCTTC.

V is TRBV6-2 or TRBV6-3 and J is TRBJ1-5, with a weak D call TRBD1 (6 bases). V gave up 0 bases and J gave up 0 bases, with 15 bases separating them. CDR1 and CDR2 (germline): MNHEY, SVGEGT. The CDR3 is 18 residues long. CDR3 nucleotide sequence: TGTGCCAGCAGTTACTCGAACAACAGGGTCTATAGCAATCAGCCCCAGCATTTT. Encoded protein: CASSYSNNRVYSNQPQHF.

The chain's CDR3 is CASSETGLNTEAFF. CDR3 nucleotide sequence: TGTGCCAGCAGCGAGACAGGATTGAACACTGAAGCTTTCTTT. The V gene is TRBV3-1 (or the pseudogene TRBV3-2), the J gene TRBJ1-1; possible D gene TRBD1, 6 bases. The CDR3 has 14 residues. Deletions cut 5 bases from V and 0 bases from J, with 10 bases between. CDR1 is LGHDT and CDR2 is YNNKEL in the germline V gene (reference sequence).

This sequence joins TRBV6-5 and TRBJ2-7; the D is unclear. This CDR3 region has 12 residues. Trimming stripped 6 bases from V and 6 bases from J, with 12 bases between. Germline V lookup: CDR1 MNHEY, CDR2 SVGAGI. The CDR3 region has the DNA TGTGCCAGCAGGGCGGTAGTCGGCGAGCAGTACTTC. Amino acids: CASRAVVGEQYF.

The rearrangement uses TRBV3-1 (or the pseudogene TRBV3-2) and TRBJ2-3; 10 bases align to TRBD2. This CDR3 has 17 amino acids. V gave up 0 bases and J gave up 2 bases; unmatched junction bases: 5. Germline CDR1 LGHDT, CDR2 YNNKEL (reference sequence). Here the CDR3 DNA reads TGTGCCAGCAGCCAAGAGCTAGCGGGGGCTTTCACAGATACGCAGTATTTT. As protein: CASSQELAGAFTDTQYF.

J is TRBJ1-6 and V is TRBV27, with TRBD1 matching 9 bases. The CDR3 extends over 14 amino acids. The ends lost 7 bases at V and 9 bases at J; junction bases unmatched: 7. Germline V gives CDR1 MNHEY, CDR2 SMNVEV (reference sequence). CDR3 amino acids: CASTRDRVSSPLHF. The CDR3 coding sequence is TGTGCCAGCACCCGGGACAGGGTTTCTTCACCCCTCCACTTT.

This clone was seen a handful of times. The chain links TRBV29-1 to TRBJ1-4; no firm D call. Germline V gene data show CDR1 as SQVTM and CDR2 as ANQGSEA. V lost 4 bases and J 4 bases, leaving 4 bases between the germline ends. CDR3 size: 11 residues. CDR3 sequence reads: CSVVSNEKLFF. The DNA for the CDR3 is TGCAGCGTTGTCAGTAATGAAAAACTGTTTTTT.

This clone has just a few counts. V gene TRBV25-1 combines with J gene TRBJ1-2; tentative D call: TRBD1 (5 bases). This CDR3 region has 11 residues. Trimming took 4 bases from V and 5 from J, leaving 5 bases between them. The V gene's germline CDR1 is MGHDK and CDR2 SYGVNS. This CDR3 is CASSAGYGYTF. The CDR3 nucleotides are TGTGCCAGCAGTGCAGGGTATGGCTACACCTTC.

This chain uses TRBV27 with TRBJ1-2, with 9 bases identical to TRBD1. The V gene end was trimmed by 6 bases and the J gene end by 6 bases; junction bases not matched to a gene: 20. This CDR3 contains 18 residues. Germline V gene lookup returns CDR1 MNHEY and CDR2 SMNVEV (reference sequence). In DNA form, the CDR3 reads TGTGCCAGCAGCATTCTATGGACAGGGGACAGGTCACCGCATGGCTACACCTTC. This encodes CASSILWTGDRSPHGYTF.

The chain combines TRBV13 with TRBJ2-2, with no clear D. This CDR3 region has 15 residues. Germline V CDR1 and CDR2: PRHDT, FYEKMQ (reference sequence). With 6 bases removed from V and 6 bases from J, the gap between germline ends came to 17 bases. CDR3 sequence (DNA): TGTGCCAGCAGTAGAATTGCAGCTCGGGCCGGGGAGCTGTTTTTT. Its translation is CASSRIAARAGELFF.